The 30 T cell receptor beta chains reported below all come from one sample, sequenced in a study of T cells in Graves' hyperthyroidism and ophthalmopathy. The investigators amplified TCR beta CDR3 regions from RNA transcripts. A set of HTBI primers served as the primers for a first-round RT-PCR of the TCR CDR3. TCRdb re-derived calls from the multiplex PCR reads in MiXCR, one entry per CDR3 protein. The sample yields under 400,000 distinct CDR3 sequences, 21% seen once. The material sequenced was blood. All receptors come from a woman between 50 and 59 years old with Graves' hyperthyroidism.

This clonotype has at least ten counts. V usage is TRBV25-1 and J usage is TRBJ1-1; D is unclear. Trimming pared 5 bases from V and 6 bases from J, leaving 16 bases between. CDR3 length: 14 amino acids. Per germline, CDR1 MGHDK and CDR2 SYGVNS. CDR3 coding DNA: TGTGCCAGCAGTCCCGATCGACTCAAGGCTGAAGCTTTCTTT. This codes for CASSPDRLKAEAFF. Complete variable domain (other parts from reference TRBV25-1 and TRBJ1-1): EADIYQTPRYLVIGTGKKITLECSQTMGHDKMYWYQQDPGMELHLIHYSYGVNSTEKGDLSSESTVSRIRTEHFPLTLESARPSHTSQYLCASSPDRLKAEAFFGQGTRLTVV.

This clonotype has at least ten counts. The chain is built from TRBV6-6 and TRBJ2-1, with 15 nucleotides matching TRBD2. The ends lost 2 bases at V and 7 bases at J; junction bases unmatched: 3. The length of the CDR3 is 16 residues. Germline CDR1 reads MNHNY; CDR2 reads SVGAGI (reference sequence). In nucleotides, the CDR3 is TGTGCCAGCAGTTACCCGGGACTAGCGGGAGGTAATGAGCAGTTCTTC. Translated: CASSYPGLAGGNEQFF.

V and J are TRBV6-1 and TRBJ2-7, with D possibly matching TRBD2 (6 bases). The germline gives CDR1 MNHNS, CDR2 SASEGT. The CDR3 is 13 residues long. Trimming took off 7 bases at V and 3 bases at J, with 13 bases between the two ends. The CDR3 DNA follows: TGTGCCAGCAAGCGGGCCAGTATCTACGAGCAGTACTTC. Residues: CASKRASIYEQYF.

This rearrangement joins TRBV18 to TRBJ1-3; no definite D call. The CDR3 is 15 residues long. The V and J ends lost 6 bases and 0 bases respectively, with 12 bases between them. Per germline, CDR1 KGHSH and CDR2 LQKENI. CDR3 nucleotides: TGTGCCAGCTCCCCGAGACGGAGCTCTGGAAACACCATATATTTT. This translates into CASSPRRSSGNTIYF.

V is TRBV7-9 and J is TRBJ2-5; D might be TRBD2 (5 bases). The germline CDR1 and CDR2 sequences are SEHNR and FQNEAQ (reference sequence). The CDR3 runs 15 residues. Trimming removed 5 bases at V and 4 bases at J, with 17 bases between. For the CDR3, the DNA is TGTGCCAGCAGCCCGATGACTATACGGGGAGAGACCCAGTACTTC. This codes for CASSPMTIRGETQYF. The full variable domain, its missing parts supplied by reference TRBV7-9 and TRBJ2-5, is DTGVSQNPRHKITKRGQNVTFRCDPISEHNRLYWYRQTLGQGPEFLTYFQNEAQLEKSRLLSDRFSAERPKGSFSTLEIQRTEQGDSAMYLCASSPMTIRGETQYFGPGTRLLVL.

On this clonotype: The CDR3 end shows no conserved phenylalanine or tryptophan, and so a read error is likely. The chain carries TRBV12-3 or TRBV12-4 and TRBJ1-5; 9 bases align to TRBD1. V shed 3 bases, J shed 5 bases, and the junction held 8 bases outside the gene matches. The CDR3 is 16 residues long. The CDR3 sequence is CASSFGGQGSYQPQHL. The DNA of the CDR3 is TGTGCCAGCAGTTTTGGAGGACAGGGGAGTTATCAGCCCCAGCATCTT.

This chain links TRBV28 with TRBJ2-2, with D uncertain. There are 15 residues in the CDR3. The germline CDR1 and CDR2 sequences are MDHEN and SYDVKM. V was pared by 7 bases and J by 1 base, with 13 bases between. The CDR3 DNA reads TGTGCCAGCATCATGGGAAACAGGAACACCGGGGAGCTGTTTTTT. Amino acids: CASIMGNRNTGELFF.

The chain has TRBV5-1 and TRBJ2-1, with 8 bases lining up with TRBD2. The V segment lost 0 bases and the J segment 7 bases; nucleotides outside the gene matches: 6. This CDR3 comprises 15 residues. Per the germline V gene, CDR1 is SGHRS and CDR2 is YFSETQ. The CDR3: CASSLGAGVHNEQFF. The DNA of the CDR3 is TGCGCCAGCAGCTTGGGAGCGGGGGTCCATAATGAGCAGTTCTTC.

This clonotype was seen only a few times. V and J are TRBV18 and TRBJ2-5; maybe TRBD2 (7 bases). Per the germline V gene, CDR1 is KGHSH and CDR2 is LQKENI. The CDR3 is 16 residues long. Trimming stripped 2 bases from V and 4 bases from J, with 17 bases between. The CDR3 nucleotides are TGTGCCAGCTCACCATATACGGGCCGGGGGGCAGAGACCCAGTACTTC. Translated: CASSPYTGRGAETQYF.

Details on this clonotype: The CDR3 does not end in the conserved phenylalanine or tryptophan, so this is likely a read error. The chain employs TRBV3-1 and TRBJ1-1, with TRBD1 identical over 7 bases. The germline gives CDR1 LGHDT, CDR2 YNNKEL (reference sequence). The trim removed 0 bases at V and 1 base at J, leaving 8 bases unmatched. There are 17 residues in the CDR3. CDR3 sequence: CASSQDLTRDRNTEAFL. CDR3 nucleotides: TGTGCCAGCAGCCAAGATCTAACTCGGGACAGGAACACTGAAGCTTTCCTT.

The genes are TRBV25-1 and TRBJ1-1; perhaps TRBD1 as D (5 bases). Deletions cut 7 bases from V and 8 bases from J, with 20 bases between. Germline values: CDR1 MGHDK, CDR2 SYGVNS. This CDR3 spans 14 amino acids. This CDR3 reads CASTPMGGGTEAFF. As DNA, the CDR3 is TGTGCCAGCACCCCGATGGGCGGAGGGACCGAAGCTTTCTTT.

This clonotype was seen many times. J is TRBJ2-5 and V is TRBV7-2; the match to TRBD2 covers 8 bases. Germline CDR1 is SGHTA and CDR2 is FQGNSA. V shed 3 bases, J shed 3 bases, and the junction held 6 bases outside the gene matches. The CDR3 has 15 residues. The CDR3 region is CASSLSGLGEETQYF. The CDR3 DNA follows: TGTGCCAGCAGCTTGTCGGGACTAGGTGAAGAGACCCAGTACTTC.

This clonotype occurred many times. This chain connects TRBV6-1 to TRBJ2-1; TRBD1 matches 11 bases. The junction had 6 bases not matched to a gene; V was cut back by 5 bases and J by 6 bases. Germline-derived CDR1 and CDR2 are MNHNS and SASEGT. The CDR3 loop spans 15 amino acids. CDR3 in DNA: TGTGCCAGCAGTTCCGCAGGGACAGGGGGCAATGAGCAGTTCTTC. Its protein product is CASSSAGTGGNEQFF.

This clonotype has ten or more counts. This chain joins TRBV3-1 and TRBJ1-4, with D perhaps TRBD1 (6 bases). The germline V gene has CDR1 LGHDT and CDR2 YNNKEL (reference sequence). CDR3 length: 17 amino acids. V lost 4 bases to trimming and J lost 0 bases, with 15 bases between them. The CDR3 spells CASSLSTGHATNEKLFF. The CDR3 region has the DNA TGTGCCAGCAGCCTATCGACGGGACACGCAACTAATGAAAAACTGTTTTTT.

This clonotype was picked up many times. CDR3: CSARNQERISTDTQYF. In nucleotides, the CDR3 is TGCAGTGCTAGGAACCAAGAGCGGATCAGCACAGATACGCAGTATTTT. The V gene is TRBV20-1, the J gene TRBJ2-3; D perhaps matches TRBD2 (5 bases). The CDR3 sequence is 16 residues long. Between the trimmed V and J ends, which lost 3 bases and 0 bases, there was a span of 16 bases. The germline V gene has CDR1 DFQATT and CDR2 SNEGSKA (reference sequence).

The rearrangement joins TRBV4-1 to TRBJ1-3; D perhaps matches TRBD1 (5 bases). Trimming cost V 8 bases and J 3 bases, with 11 bases left between them. Germline CDR1 is MGHRA and CDR2 is YSYEKL. The CDR3 contains 13 residues. CDR3 bases: TGCGCCAGCCGTACAGGTTTTGGAAACACCATATATTTT. It encodes CASRTGFGNTIYF.

This clonotype has more than one count but fewer than ten. This may be a read error, as it is one base from a much larger clone. This chain joins TRBV7-9 and TRBJ2-1; 8 bases are shared with TRBD1. This CDR3 region has 15 residues. The germline CDR1 and CDR2 sequences are SEHNR and FQNEAQ (reference sequence). CDR3: CAGSSPGGLRNEQFF. CDR3 sequence (DNA): TGTGCCGGCAGCTCCCCAGGGGGCCTCCGCAATGAGCAGTTCTTC.

This clonotype was picked up many times. This sequence joins TRBV7-3 and TRBJ2-1; D is uncertain. Trimming removed 0 bases from V and 9 bases from J, with 9 bases in between. The V gene's germline CDR1 is SGHTA and CDR2 FQGTGA. CDR3 length equals 13 residues. CDR3 DNA sequence: TGTGCCAGCAGCTTAACTGGATACGCTGAGCAGTTCTTC. This translates into CASSLTGYAEQFF.

This clonotype was observed many times. The gene calls are TRBV27 and TRBJ1-5; TRBD1 is a possible D gene (5 bases). This CDR3 is built from 13 residues. From germline, CDR1 is MNHEY and CDR2 SMNVEV (reference sequence). V gave up 5 bases and J gave up 2 bases, with 7 bases separating them. The CDR3 protein is CASSRDGNQPQHF. The CDR3 nucleotides read TGTGCCAGCAGTAGGGACGGCAATCAGCCCCAGCATTTT.

Ten or more counts support this clonotype. V is TRBV20-1 and J is TRBJ2-1; 12 bases map to TRBD2. The length of the CDR3 is 17 residues. Germline CDR1 reads DFQATT; CDR2 reads SNEGSKA (reference sequence). Trimming took 3 bases from V and 7 from J; bases not matched to a gene: 13. The CDR3 DNA reads TGCAGTGCTAGTGGGGTAGGGCTAGCGGGAGGGAGGAATGAGCAGTTCTTC. It specifies CSASGVGLAGGRNEQFF.

A remark on this clonotype: The junction differs from germline at one of its ends, possibly a read error. The chain carries TRBV5-6 and TRBJ1-5, with D hard to call. Germline V CDR1 and CDR2: SGHDT, YYEEEE. This CDR3 spans 14 amino acids. The CDR3 DNA sequence: TGTGCCAGCAGCTCGGGGATTAGCGATCAGCCCCAGCATTTT. Amino acid sequence: CASSSGISDQPQHF.

This clonotype was detected ten times or more. V usage is TRBV28 and J usage is TRBJ2-7; 14 bases agree with TRBD2. CDR1 is MDHEN and CDR2 is SYDVKM in the germline V gene. This CDR3 comprises 15 residues. The V segment lost 6 bases and the J segment 1 base; nucleotides outside the gene matches: 2. The CDR3 loop is CASRRTSGRSYEQYF. CDR3 sequence (DNA): TGTGCCAGCAGGAGGACTAGCGGGAGGTCCTACGAGCAGTACTTC.

This clonotype was detected many times. The rearrangement links TRBV20-1 to TRBJ2-1; D may be TRBD1 (5 bases). The CDR3 loop spans 12 amino acids. The germline CDR1 and CDR2 sequences are DFQATT and SNEGSKA (reference sequence). V gave up 5 bases and J gave up 7 bases, with 12 bases separating them. The CDR3 here is CSAQDIRNEQFF. DNA for the CDR3: TGCAGTGCTCAGGACATACGGAATGAGCAGTTCTTC.

The sample holds many counts of this clonotype. The chain combines TRBV4-1 with TRBJ1-1; D uncertain. From germline, CDR1 is MGHRA and CDR2 YSYEKL. The CDR3 covers 15 residues. Trimming pared 4 bases from V and 2 bases from J, leaving 14 bases between. CDR3 coding DNA: TGCGCCAGCAGCCGATCCGACCGTAGCAACACTGAAGCTTTCTTT. Protein sequence: CASSRSDRSNTEAFF.

The chain is built from TRBV12-3 or TRBV12-4 and TRBJ2-3, with TRBD2 matching over 12 bases. This CDR3 is built from 18 residues. V lost 2 bases, J lost 2 bases, and 8 bases stayed unmatched. The CDR3 nucleotides read TGTGCCAGCAGTTTACGTACTAGCGGGGGGCACGTCACAGATACGCAGTATTTT. Its translation: CASSLRTSGGHVTDTQYF.

The gene calls are TRBV6-1 and TRBJ1-3; D not certain. CDR1 and CDR2 from the germline V gene are MNHNS and SASEGT. The CDR3 spans 13 residues. V dropped 5 bases and J dropped 4 bases, with 9 bases sitting between them. CDR3 protein: CASSSLQGNTIYF. The CDR3 region has the DNA TGTGCCAGCAGTTCCTTACAGGGAAACACCATATATTTT.

This clonotype was counted at least ten times. The rearrangement joins TRBV4-1 to TRBJ2-7, with D perhaps TRBD1 (6 bases). V was clipped by 0 bases and J by 6 bases, with 9 bases between them. CDR3 length: 13 residues. Per germline, CDR1 MGHRA and CDR2 YSYEKL. The CDR3 nucleotides are TGCGCCAGCAGCCAAGATCTGGGGGCCGAGCAGTACTTC. Amino acid sequence: CASSQDLGAEQYF.

This clonotype was observed a handful of times. It may be a read error: a sequence one base away is much more abundant. The V call is TRBV29-1, the J call TRBJ2-5; D is uncertain. The length of the CDR3 is 15 residues. Germline V gene lookup returns CDR1 SQVTM and CDR2 ANQGSEA. V dropped 7 bases and J dropped 2 bases, with 20 bases sitting between them. CDR3 in amino acids: CSGWMQSLGQETQYF. The CDR3 DNA is TGCAGCGGGTGGATGCAGAGCCTCGGACAAGAGACCCAGTACTTC.

In this sample, this clonotype turned up many times. The chain joins TRBV7-8 to TRBJ2-5; D is ambiguous. V was cut by 1 base and J by 1 base, with 4 bases left in between. The CDR3 consists of 13 residues. Germline V lookup: CDR1 SGHVS, CDR2 FQNEAQ. The chain's CDR3 is CASSLERQETQYF. In DNA form, the CDR3 reads TGTGCCAGCAGCTTAGAGCGCCAAGAGACCCAGTACTTC. The whole variable domain, filled in from reference TRBV7-8 and TRBJ2-5, reads GAGVSQSPRYKVAKRGQDVALRCDPISGHVSLFWYQQALGQGPEFLTYFQNEAQLDKSGLPSDRFFAERPEGSVSTLKIQRTQQEDSAVYLCASSLERQETQYFGPGTRLLVL.

This clonotype was seen more than once but under ten times. The chain carries TRBV5-1 and TRBJ1-1; D uncertain. Germline-derived CDR1 and CDR2 are SGHRS and YFSETQ. This CDR3 has 15 amino acids. Trimming stripped 6 bases from V and 5 bases from J, with 20 bases between. The DNA for the CDR3 is TGCGCCAGCAAAGTCGTCGGAGGGTGGGGTACTGAAGCTTTCTTT. Protein sequence: CASKVVGGWGTEAFF.